The rows below give T cell receptor beta chains drawn from one sample of a study of cytomegalovirus exposure and HLA in healthy donors. This table comes from immunoSEQ multiplex PCR, and its TCRdb copy is limited to in-frame clones, with some not included. The repertoire holds about 140,000 clones, with 76% as singletons. The material sequenced was PBMCs. The receptors come from a male donor in good health and CMV-seronegative. The CDR3 runs from the conserved cysteine through the conserved F or W. A D gene is named only where the DNA matches it firmly. Clone sizes are given selectively: once, few, many, or a class where the clone is expanded.

>TRBJ1-2|few|NA|TRBV28
TGTGCCAGCAGTTTAACCCAGGGTGCCTACACCTTC
CASSLTQGAYTF
>TRBJ2-1|NA|TRBD1|TRBV5-1
TGCGCCAGCAGCTTGGCACAGGGGAGAGGTGAGCAGTTCTTC
CASSLAQGRGEQFF
>TRBJ2-6|few|TRBD2|TRBV25-1
TGTGCCAGTGGGGGGGGGACTGGGGCCAACGTCCTGACTTTC
CASGGGTGANVLTF
>TRBJ1-2|NA|TRBD1|TRBV5-4
TGTGCCACCCCCCGGAGAGGGGGCCATGATGGCTACACCTTC
CATPRRGGHDGYTF
>TRBJ2-7|NA|TRBD2|TRBV13
TGTGCCAGCAGCCGAGCGGGAGGGGGCTCCTACGAGCAGTACTTC
CASSRAGGGSYEQYF
>TRBJ1-1|NA|NA|TRBV15
TGTGCCACCAGCAGCCGACAGATGAACACTGAAGCTTTCTTT
CATSSRQMNTEAFF
>TRBJ2-7|NA|NA|TRBV25-1
TGTGCCAGCAGTGCCCCCGCTAAGAACTCCTACGAGCAGTACTTC
CASSAPAKNSYEQYF
>TRBJ1-1|NA|TRBD1|TRBV30
TGTGCCTGGAGGATAAACAGGGGTGGGACTGAAGCTTTCTTT
CAWRINRGGTEAFF
>TRBJ2-1|NA|NA|TRBV29-1
TGCAGCGTTGAAGAAGGTCGGAGAGGGCAGTTCTTC
CSVEEGRRGQFF
>TRBJ2-5|NA|NA|TRBV7-8
TGTGCCAGCAGCTTCGGGGAGACCCAGTACTTC
CASSFGETQYF
>TRBJ2-1|few|TRBD1|TRBV5-1
TGCGCCAGCAGCTTACAGGGGTCCTCCTACAATGAGCAGTTCTTC
CASSLQGSSYNEQFF
>TRBJ1-5|once|TRBD1|TRBV27
TGTGCCAGCAGTTTGTCCCAGGGGGCTCAGCCCCAGCATTTT
CASSLSQGAQPQHF
>TRBJ2-2|NA|TRBD1|TRBV6-5
TGTGCCAGCAGCTTAGACAGGGCCAACACCGGGGAGCTGTTTTTT
CASSLDRANTGELFF
>TRBJ1-2|NA|TRBD1|TRBV5-1
TGCGCCAGCAGCTTGACAGGGGAGGACTATGGCTACACCTTC
CASSLTGEDYGYTF
>TRBJ1-5|few|TRBD1|TRBV5-6
TGTGCCAGCAGCTTGTACAGGGGGCCTAAACATTTT
CASSLYRGPKHF
>TRBJ1-4|NA|NA|TRBV28
TGTGCCAGCAGTTTATTGGACTCTTTAGAAAAACTGTTTTTT
CASSLLDSLEKLFF
>TRBJ1-2|NA|TRBD1|TRBV25-1
TGTGCCAGCAGTGAATCTCGGACAGGCCTACACTATGGCTACACCTTC
CASSESRTGLHYGYTF
>TRBJ2-1|NA|TRBD2|TRBV11-3
TGTGCCAGCAGCCCGACCGGGGGGGGCACCTACAATGAGCAGTTCTTC
CASSPTGGGTYNEQFF
>TRBJ2-7|NA|NA|TRBV4-1
TGCGCCAGCAGCCGAGGCGGAGACAGTTCCTACGAGCAGTACTTC
CASSRGGDSSYEQYF
>TRBJ2-1|few|TRBD1|TRBV7-8
TGTGCCACCACGCGGGACAGGGGGCACAATGAGCAGTTCTTC
CATTRDRGHNEQFF
>TRBJ2-5|NA|NA|TRBV27
TGTGCCAGCCAGGGGGGCGGAGAGACCCAGTACTTC
CASQGGGETQYF
>TRBJ2-7|NA|NA|TRBV18
TGTGCCAGCTCACCTTCCGTTGAGGGGGACGAGCAGTACTTC
CASSPSVEGDEQYF
>TRBJ2-3|once|TRBD1|TRBV4-3
TGCGCCAGCAGCCACCAGGGGGACAGTTACACAGATACGCAGTATTTT
CASSHQGDSYTDTQYF
>TRBJ1-1|NA|TRBD1|TRBV18
TGTGCCAGCTTGGGACAGGGGGCGGGGAACACTGAAGCTTTCTTT
CASLGQGAGNTEAFF
>TRBJ1-1|NA|TRBD1|TRBV19
TGTGCCAGTAGTATAGTAGGAAGGACAGGGGGCGCGATTTGGACTGAAGCTTTCTTT
CASSIVGRTGGAIWTEAFF
>TRBJ2-5|NA|NA|TRBV14
TGTGCCAGCAGCCAAGATCGGGGGGCCCTCCAAGAGACCCAGTACTTC
CASSQDRGALQETQYF
>TRBJ2-3|NA|NA|TRBV7-2
TGTGCCAGCAGCCCGGCTAGCGGACAGCGGGATACGCAGTATTTT
CASSPASGQRDTQYF
>TRBJ1-5|NA|NA|TRBV6-4
TGTGCCAGCAGTGACAGGGGACCGGTCTCTCCGTTCTTAGGGCGCGGGATTCAGCCCCAGCATTTT
CASSDRGPVSPFLGRGIQPQHF
>TRBJ2-7|NA|TRBD2|TRBV5-1
TGCGCCAGCAGCTTTCAAGCGGGAGGAAGTGTTTACGAGCAGTACTTC
CASSFQAGGSVYEQYF
>TRBJ2-1|NA|NA|TRBV21-1
TGTGCCAGCAGCACAGTAAGGACAGTAAACTACAATGAGCAGTTCTTC
CASSTVRTVNYNEQFF
>TRBJ1-3|few|TRBD1|TRBV9
TGTGCCAGCAGCAAAGAGGGACAGGGGACTGGAAACACCATATATTTT
CASSKEGQGTGNTIYF
>TRBJ2-4|NA|TRBD1|TRBV7-9
TGTGCCAGCAGCCTGTTCGACAGGGGGCAGGACATTCAGTACTTC
CASSLFDRGQDIQYF
>TRBJ2-5|few|NA|TRBV7-2
TGTGCCAGCAGCTTAGTGGGCACACAAGAGACCCAGTACTTC
CASSLVGTQETQYF
>TRBJ1-1|NA|TRBD1|TRBV27
TGTGCCAGCAGTTTATCAGGGGGGACAGGGGGCTATAGGAACACTGAAGCTTTCTTT
CASSLSGGTGGYRNTEAFF
>TRBJ2-1|NA|TRBD2|TRBV28
TGTGCCAGCAGCGGGGGGACTAGCGGGGGACGATACAATGAGCAGTTCTTC
CASSGGTSGGRYNEQFF
>TRBJ2-7|NA|TRBD2|TRBV19
TGTGCCAGTAGTCAACTAGCGGGAGAGCAGTACTTC
CASSQLAGEQYF
>TRBJ1-2|NA|TRBD1|TRBV18
TGTGCCAGCTCACCGGGACAGGGGATCGGCTACACCTTC
CASSPGQGIGYTF
>TRBJ2-5|few|TRBD2|TRBV7-8
TGTGCCAGCAGCTTAGAGCCCAGCGGGGGGGAAGAGACCCAGTACTTC
CASSLEPSGGEETQYF
>TRBJ2-5|few|TRBD1|TRBV19
TGTGCCAGTAGTACGGGACAGGGGAGAGTGGAGACCCAGTACTTC
CASSTGQGRVETQYF
>TRBJ2-5|NA|TRBD1|TRBV4-1
TGCGCCAGCAGCCAAGGGACAGGGCGCCAAGAGACCCAGTACTTC
CASSQGTGRQETQYF
>TRBJ2-7|NA|TRBD2|TRBV11-2
TGTGCCAGCAGCTTGTTTGCGGGGGAGGGTCCCTACGAGCAGTACTTC
CASSLFAGEGPYEQYF
>TRBJ2-6|NA|NA|TRBV30
TGTGCCTGGACAGGGTCTGGGGCCAACGTCCTGACTTTC
CAWTGSGANVLTF
>TRBJ1-2|NA|NA|TRBV5-6
TGTGCCAGCAGCGAGCTGTACAGGGCCGTCCCTCAGGGGGGCTACACCTTC
CASSELYRAVPQGGYTF
>TRBJ2-1|NA|NA|TRBV5-1
TGCGCCAGCAGCTTGGGCCAGGGTTACTACAATGAGCAGTTCTTC
CASSLGQGYYNEQFF
>TRBJ2-5|NA|TRBD2|TRBV9
TGTGCCAGCAGCGTAGGGGGTAGCGGGGGGCCACAAGAGACCCAGTACTTC
CASSVGGSGGPQETQYF